Below are 12 T cell receptor beta chains sequenced from a single sample in a study of shared clonotypes between healthy human individuals. Using immunoSEQ multiplex PCR, the repertoire was profiled, and TCRdb retains in-frame clones only, with some absent. This sample yields around 2.5 million clones, of which under 95% are seen a single time; around 0.37% belongs to the top ten. Input material: naive CD4+ T cells from PBMCs. Subset here: CD45RA+ positively selected. The origin of the receptors is a man younger than 35 in good health. Some clones in this sample may be carry-over from other donors' samples.

The gene calls are TRBV6-4 and TRBJ2-1; D is perhaps TRBD2 (6 bases). CDR1 MRHNA and CDR2 SNTAGT come from the germline V gene. The V end was cut by 8 bases, the J end by 8 bases, with 19 bases between. The CDR3 contains 14 residues. The CDR3 here is CASGERVPPHEQFF. The CDR3 DNA reads as TGTGCCAGCGGGGAGCGGGTTCCCCCCCATGAGCAGTTCTTC.

This sequence joins TRBV5-4 and TRBJ2-2; TRBD2 matches 11 bases. The V segment lost 6 bases and the J segment 6 bases; nucleotides outside the gene matches: 10. This CDR3 is 16 amino acids long. CDR1 and CDR2 (germline): SGHNT, YYREEE (reference sequence). This CDR3 is CASTSGLAAGAGELFF. CDR3 bases: TGTGCCAGCACCTCGGGACTAGCGGCAGGGGCCGGGGAGCTGTTTTTT.

With respect to this clone: The sample carries other DNA sequences with the same CDR3. The chain has TRBV28 and TRBJ1-5, with a weak D call TRBD1 (5 bases). The CDR3 contains 14 residues. The V end was cut by 6 bases, the J end by 1 base, with 10 bases between. The V gene's germline CDR1 is MDHEN and CDR2 SYDVKM. CDR3 amino acids: CASSSGGSNQPQHF. The CDR3 nucleotides are TGTGCCAGCAGCTCGGGGGGGAGCAATCAGCCCCAGCATTTT.

The chain combines TRBV29-1 with TRBJ1-3, with a possible D match to TRBD1 (6 bases). The V end lost 6 bases, the J end lost 0 bases, and 9 bases lay between the germline ends. This CDR3 has 13 residues. The germline gives CDR1 SQVTM, CDR2 ANQGSEA. Here the CDR3 DNA reads TGCAGCGTCGGACAGAACTCTGGAAACACCATATATTTT. Its protein is CSVGQNSGNTIYF.

The V gene is TRBV6-1, the J gene TRBJ1-4, with 8 bases lining up with TRBD1. Germline CDR1 reads MNHNS; CDR2 reads SASEGT. This CDR3 region has 13 residues. The V gene end was trimmed by 9 bases and the J gene end by 6 bases; junction bases not matched to a gene: 6. The CDR3 spells CASHRGGDEKLFF. DNA of the CDR3: TGTGCCAGTCACAGGGGGGGGGATGAAAAACTGTTTTTT.

On this clone: This same CDR3 is encoded by further DNA sequences in the sample. The rearrangement joins TRBV28 to TRBJ2-7; D is undetermined. Germline assignment: CDR1 MDHEN and CDR2 SYDVKM. This CDR3 comprises 12 residues. V was trimmed by 4 bases and J by 2 bases, leaving 6 bases between them. CDR3 sequence (DNA): TGTGCCAGCAGTTACCGGCCCTACGAGCAGTACTTC. It translates to CASSYRPYEQYF. Based on the CDR3 plus reference TRBV28 and TRBJ2-7, the full variable domain is DVKVTQSSRYLVKRTGEKVFLECVQDMDHENMFWYRQDPGLGLRLIYFSYDVKMKEKGDIPEGYSVSREKKERFSLILESASTNQTSMYLCASSYRPYEQYFGPGTRLTVT.

In DNA form, the CDR3 reads TGCAGCGTTGAAGATTGGTCGGGGAACACTGAAGCTTTCTTT. This sequence encodes CSVEDWSGNTEAFF. The V gene is TRBV29-1, the J gene TRBJ1-1; D is ambiguous. Trimming cost V 0 bases and J 1 base, with 9 bases left between them. The germline CDR1 and CDR2 sequences are SQVTM and ANQGSEA. CDR3 length: 14 amino acids.

This chain connects TRBV6-6 to TRBJ2-7, with TRBD2 as a possible D gene (5 bases). The CDR3 covers 13 residues. V was clipped by 5 bases and J by 2 bases, with 10 bases between them. Per germline, CDR1 MNHNY and CDR2 SVGAGI (reference sequence). The CDR3 protein is CASSLPGTYEQYF. The CDR3 nucleotides are TGTGCCAGCAGTCTCCCCGGGACCTACGAGCAGTACTTC.

The CDR3 region has the DNA TGTGCCAGCAGACAGCGCTTAGCTAACTATGGCTACACCTTC. Translating it yields CASRQRLANYGYTF. The chain is built from TRBV5-6 and TRBJ1-2, with D uncertain. Trimming took off 5 bases at V and 0 bases at J, with 11 bases between the two ends. From germline, CDR1 is SGHDT and CDR2 YYEEEE. CDR3 length: 14 amino acids.

The V call is TRBV7-2, the J call TRBJ2-1; D call uncertain. Deletions cut 1 base from V and 8 bases from J, with 3 bases between. Germline CDR1 SGHTA, CDR2 FQGNSA. CDR3 length: 11 amino acids. In DNA, the CDR3 is TGTGCCAGCAGCTTAGTGGATGAGCAGTTCTTC. This codes for CASSLVDEQFF.

J is TRBJ2-1 and V is TRBV12-5; maybe TRBD1 (6 bases). V lost 0 bases to trimming and J lost 0 bases, with 9 bases between them. The CDR3 consists of 16 residues. CDR1 is LGHNT, CDR2 FRNRAP, per germline. CDR3 sequence: CASGLVTGSSYNEQFF. CDR3 DNA: TGTGCTAGTGGTTTGGTAACAGGGAGCTCCTACAATGAGCAGTTCTTC.

This clone was seen only a few times. The chain joins TRBV6-5 to TRBJ2-5; D possibly corresponds to TRBD2 (5 bases). In germline, CDR1 is MNHEY, CDR2 SVGAGI. Trimming removed 5 bases from V and 2 bases from J, with 9 bases in between. This CDR3 has 13 residues. The chain's CDR3 is CASSPTGQETQYF. Here the CDR3 DNA reads TGTGCCAGCAGTCCTACGGGACAAGAGACCCAGTACTTC.